The clone carrying this T cell receptor (beta chain) has a handful of counts. With V trimmed by 8 bases and J by 7 bases, 2 bases remained unmatched. This CDR3 comprises 12 residues. The germline V gene encodes CDR1 SGHTA and CDR2 FQGTGA. The sample originates from a study of blood T cell repertoires in COVID-19. Study as a whole: Whether acute or convalescent, the COVID-19 samples came from the United States, Italy and Spain. Sample material is recorded as cDNA or gDNA derived from T cells, B-cell-depleted T cells, or PBMCs.

How the authors handled the data: Estimation of nucleated cell counts was performed using reference gene primer amplification. Profiling relied on immunoSEQ multiplex PCR, and the TCRdb table lists in-frame clones only, not all of them. The V and J calls and clone size were taken over from that table, and D and trimming were inferred from the DNA. The sample has more than 90,000 clones, roughly 90% seen once; the top ten hold about 8%. The genes are TRBV7-3 and TRBJ2-2, with 9 bases that match TRBD1. This sequence originates from a man in his 70s who had recovered from COVID-19. Specimen: peripheral blood. DNA for the CDR3: TGTGCCAGCGGACAGGGGAACGGGGAGCTGTTTTTT. Protein product: CASGQGNGELFF.